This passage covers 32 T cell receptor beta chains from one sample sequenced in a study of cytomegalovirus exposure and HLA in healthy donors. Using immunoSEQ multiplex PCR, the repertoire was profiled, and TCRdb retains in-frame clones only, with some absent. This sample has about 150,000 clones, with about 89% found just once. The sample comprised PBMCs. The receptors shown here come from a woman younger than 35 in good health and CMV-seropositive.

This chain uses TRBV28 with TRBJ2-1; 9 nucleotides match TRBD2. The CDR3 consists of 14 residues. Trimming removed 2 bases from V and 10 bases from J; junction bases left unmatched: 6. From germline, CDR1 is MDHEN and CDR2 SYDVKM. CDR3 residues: CASSLEGLAGEQFF. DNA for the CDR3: TGTGCCAGCAGTTTAGAGGGACTAGCAGGCGAGCAGTTCTTC.

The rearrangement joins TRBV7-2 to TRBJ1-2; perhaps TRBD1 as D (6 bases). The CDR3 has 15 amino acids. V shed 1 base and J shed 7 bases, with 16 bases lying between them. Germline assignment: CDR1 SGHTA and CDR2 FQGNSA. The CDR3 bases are TGTGCCAGCAGCTTAGACCACAGGGAAGGAGGTGGCTACACCTTC. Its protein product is CASSLDHREGGGYTF.

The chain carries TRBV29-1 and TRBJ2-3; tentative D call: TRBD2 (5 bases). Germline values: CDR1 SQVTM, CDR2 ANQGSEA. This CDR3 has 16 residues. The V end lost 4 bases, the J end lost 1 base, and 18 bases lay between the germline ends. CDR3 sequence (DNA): TGCAGCGTTGGGGGATACCTAGCTGGGGGCACAGATACGCAGTATTTT. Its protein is CSVGGYLAGGTDTQYF.

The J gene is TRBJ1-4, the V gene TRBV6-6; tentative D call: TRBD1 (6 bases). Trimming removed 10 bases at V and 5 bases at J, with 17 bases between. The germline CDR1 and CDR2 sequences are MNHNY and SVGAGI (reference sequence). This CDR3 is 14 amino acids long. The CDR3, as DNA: TGTGCCACCCGGACAGCTATTACAAATGAAAAACTGTTTTTT. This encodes CATRTAITNEKLFF.

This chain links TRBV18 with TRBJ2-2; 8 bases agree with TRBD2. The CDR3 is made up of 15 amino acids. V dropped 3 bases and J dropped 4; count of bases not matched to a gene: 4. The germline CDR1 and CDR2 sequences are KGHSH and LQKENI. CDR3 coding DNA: TGTGCCAGCTCACCTCTCCTAGCGGGCACCGGGGAGCTGTTTTTT. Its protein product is CASSPLLAGTGELFF.

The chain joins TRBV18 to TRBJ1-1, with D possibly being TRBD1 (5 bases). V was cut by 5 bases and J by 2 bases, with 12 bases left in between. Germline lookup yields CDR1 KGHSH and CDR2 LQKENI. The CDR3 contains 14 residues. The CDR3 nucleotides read TGTGCCAGCTCATCCTCTCAGGGTAACACTGAAGCTTTCTTT. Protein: CASSSSQGNTEAFF.

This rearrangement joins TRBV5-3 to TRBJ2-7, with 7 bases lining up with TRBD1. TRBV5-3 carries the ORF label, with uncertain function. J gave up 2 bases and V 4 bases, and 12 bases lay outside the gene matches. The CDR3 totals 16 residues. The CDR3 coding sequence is TGTGCCAGAAGCCTTGGGAATTATAGGGGGCCCTACGAGCAGTACTTC. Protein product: CARSLGNYRGPYEQYF.

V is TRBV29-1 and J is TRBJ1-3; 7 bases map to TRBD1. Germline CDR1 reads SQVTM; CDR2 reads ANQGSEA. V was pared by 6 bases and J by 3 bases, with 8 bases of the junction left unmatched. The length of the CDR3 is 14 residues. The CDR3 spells CSVVKGASGNTIYF. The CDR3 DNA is TGCAGCGTGGTTAAGGGGGCTAGTGGAAACACCATATATTTT.

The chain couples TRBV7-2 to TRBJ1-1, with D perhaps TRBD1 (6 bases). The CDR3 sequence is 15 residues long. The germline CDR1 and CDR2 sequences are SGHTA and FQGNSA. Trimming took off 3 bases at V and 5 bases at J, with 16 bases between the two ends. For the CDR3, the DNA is TGTGCCAGCAGCTTCAGCGGGACAACGCGAACTGAAGCTTTCTTT. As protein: CASSFSGTTRTEAFF.

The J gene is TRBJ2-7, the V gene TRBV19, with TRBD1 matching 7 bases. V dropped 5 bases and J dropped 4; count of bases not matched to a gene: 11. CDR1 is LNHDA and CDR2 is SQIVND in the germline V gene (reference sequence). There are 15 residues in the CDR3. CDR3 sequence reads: CASSPRRTGLYEQYF. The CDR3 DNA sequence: TGTGCCAGTAGTCCAAGAAGGACAGGTCTTTACGAGCAGTACTTC.

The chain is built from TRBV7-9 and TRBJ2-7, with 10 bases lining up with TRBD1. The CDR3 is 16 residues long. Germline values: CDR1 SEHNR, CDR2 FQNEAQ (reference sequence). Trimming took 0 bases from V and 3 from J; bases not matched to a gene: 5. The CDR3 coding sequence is TGTGCCAGCAGCTTAGCCGGGACAGGGGTAGGCTACGAGCAGTACTTC. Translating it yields CASSLAGTGVGYEQYF.

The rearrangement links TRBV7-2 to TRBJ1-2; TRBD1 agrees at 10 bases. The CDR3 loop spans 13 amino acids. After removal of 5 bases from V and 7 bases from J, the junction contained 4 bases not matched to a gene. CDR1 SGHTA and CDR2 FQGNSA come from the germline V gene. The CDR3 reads CASSGGTGVGYTF. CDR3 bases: TGTGCCAGCAGCGGGGGGACAGGGGTTGGCTACACCTTC.

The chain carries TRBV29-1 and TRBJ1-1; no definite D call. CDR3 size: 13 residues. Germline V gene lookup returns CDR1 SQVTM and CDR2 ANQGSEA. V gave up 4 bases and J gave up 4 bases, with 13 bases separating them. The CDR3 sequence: CSVGKEMSTEAFF. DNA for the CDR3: TGCAGCGTTGGGAAGGAGATGAGCACTGAAGCTTTCTTT.

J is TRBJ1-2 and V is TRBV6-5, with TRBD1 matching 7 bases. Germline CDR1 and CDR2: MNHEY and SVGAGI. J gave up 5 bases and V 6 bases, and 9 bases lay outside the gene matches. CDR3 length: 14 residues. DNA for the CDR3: TGTGCCAGCAGAGAATCAGGGGGAGTATATGGCTACACCTTC. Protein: CASRESGGVYGYTF.

CDR3 DNA sequence: TGTGCCAGCTCACAGAGGGAGACCCAGTACTTC. The encoded protein is CASSQRETQYF. This rearrangement joins TRBV18 to TRBJ2-5; D unclear. This CDR3 is 11 amino acids long. Germline V gene data show CDR1 as KGHSH and CDR2 as LQKENI. V shed 4 bases and J shed 5 bases, with 5 bases lying between them. Full variable domain (missing parts from reference TRBV18 and TRBJ2-5): NAGVMQNPRHLVRRRGQEARLRCSPMKGHSHVYWYRQLPEEGLKFMVYLQKENIIDESGMPKERFSAEFPKEGPSILRIQQVVRGDSAAYFCASSQRETQYFGPGTRLLVL.

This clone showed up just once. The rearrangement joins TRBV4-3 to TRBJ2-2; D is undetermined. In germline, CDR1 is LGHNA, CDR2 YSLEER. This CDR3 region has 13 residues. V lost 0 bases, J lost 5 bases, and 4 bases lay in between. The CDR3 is CASSQDRTGELFF. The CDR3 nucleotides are TGCGCCAGCAGCCAAGATCGGACCGGGGAGCTGTTTTTT.

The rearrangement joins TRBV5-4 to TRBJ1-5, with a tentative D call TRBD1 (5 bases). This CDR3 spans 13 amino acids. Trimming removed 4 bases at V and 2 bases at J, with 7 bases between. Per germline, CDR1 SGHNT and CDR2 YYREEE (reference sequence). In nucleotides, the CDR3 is TGTGCCAGCAGCATACAGGGCAATCAGCCCCAGCATTTT. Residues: CASSIQGNQPQHF.

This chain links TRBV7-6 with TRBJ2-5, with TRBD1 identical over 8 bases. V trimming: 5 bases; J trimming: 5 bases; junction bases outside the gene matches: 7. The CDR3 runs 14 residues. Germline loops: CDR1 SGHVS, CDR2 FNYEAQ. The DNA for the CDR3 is TGTGCCAGCAGCATCAGGACAGGGAAGGAGACCCAGTACTTC. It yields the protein CASSIRTGKETQYF.

The CDR3 here is CASRDQGLLDEKLFF. As DNA, the CDR3 is TGTGCCAGCAGAGATCAGGGTCTTTTGGATGAAAAACTGTTTTTT. The J gene is TRBJ1-4, the V gene TRBV2, with D possibly matching TRBD1 (5 bases). This CDR3 has 15 amino acids. Between the trimmed V and J ends, which lost 6 bases and 6 bases, there was a span of 17 bases. Germline loops: CDR1 SNHLY, CDR2 FYNNEI.

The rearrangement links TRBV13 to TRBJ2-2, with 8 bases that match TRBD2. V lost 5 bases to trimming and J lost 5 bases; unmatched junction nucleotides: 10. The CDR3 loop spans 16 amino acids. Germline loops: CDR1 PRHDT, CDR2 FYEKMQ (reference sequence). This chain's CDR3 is CASSPPGGRRTGELFF. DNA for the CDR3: TGTGCCAGCAGCCCCCCCGGCGGGAGGCGGACCGGGGAGCTGTTTTTT. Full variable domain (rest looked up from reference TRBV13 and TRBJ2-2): AAGVIQSPRHLIKEKRETATLKCYPIPRHDTVYWYQQGPGQDPQFLISFYEKMQSDKGSIPDRFSAQQFSDYHSELNMSSLELGDSALYFCASSPPGGRRTGELFFGEGSRLTVL.

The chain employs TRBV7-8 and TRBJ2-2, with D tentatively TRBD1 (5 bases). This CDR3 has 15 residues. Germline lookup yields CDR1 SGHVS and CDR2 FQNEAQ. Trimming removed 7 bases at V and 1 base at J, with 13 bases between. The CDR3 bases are TGTGCCAGCAAAAGGGGTAGCCGGAACACCGGGGAGCTGTTTTTT. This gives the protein CASKRGSRNTGELFF.

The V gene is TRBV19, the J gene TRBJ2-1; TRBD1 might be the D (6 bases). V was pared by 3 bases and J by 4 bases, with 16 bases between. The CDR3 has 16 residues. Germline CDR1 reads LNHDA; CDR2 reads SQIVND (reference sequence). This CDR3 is CASSIAGQTLYNEQFF. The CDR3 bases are TGTGCCAGTAGTATTGCAGGACAGACATTGTACAATGAGCAGTTCTTC.

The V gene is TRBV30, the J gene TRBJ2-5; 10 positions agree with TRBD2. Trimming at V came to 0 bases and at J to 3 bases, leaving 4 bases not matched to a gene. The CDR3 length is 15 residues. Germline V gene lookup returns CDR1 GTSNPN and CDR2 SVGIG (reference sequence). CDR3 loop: CAWSVLAGLEETQYF. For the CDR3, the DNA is TGTGCCTGGAGTGTACTAGCGGGATTAGAAGAGACCCAGTACTTC.

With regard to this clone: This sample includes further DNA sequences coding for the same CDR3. CDR3 bases: TGTGCCAGCAGCCCCACCGGGACAGGGAACGAAAAACTGTTTTTT. Protein sequence: CASSPTGTGNEKLFF. The V call is TRBV14, the J call TRBJ1-4; the match to TRBD1 covers 9 bases. The CDR3 runs 15 residues. Germline trimming cut 4 bases from V and 8 bases from J; bases unmatched to any gene: 8. Germline lookup yields CDR1 SGHDN and CDR2 FVKESK.

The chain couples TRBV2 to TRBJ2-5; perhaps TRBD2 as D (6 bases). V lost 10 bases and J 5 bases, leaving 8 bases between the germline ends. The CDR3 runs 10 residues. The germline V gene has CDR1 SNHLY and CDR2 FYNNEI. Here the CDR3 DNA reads TGTGCCACACGGGAGGAGACCCAGTACTTC. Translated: CATREETQYF.

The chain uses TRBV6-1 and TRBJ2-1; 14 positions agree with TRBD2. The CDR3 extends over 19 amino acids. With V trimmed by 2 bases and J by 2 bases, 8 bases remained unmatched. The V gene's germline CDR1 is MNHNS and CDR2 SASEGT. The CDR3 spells CASSERTSGRSLAYNEQFF. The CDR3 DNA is TGTGCCAGCAGTGAACGGACTAGCGGGAGGTCTTTGGCCTACAATGAGCAGTTCTTC.

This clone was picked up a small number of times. In nucleotides, the CDR3 is TGTGCCAGCAGCTTTATGGGGCCAGATACGCAGTATTTT. Residues: CASSFMGPDTQYF. The chain employs TRBV7-2 and TRBJ2-3; possible D gene TRBD1, 5 bases. This CDR3 has 13 amino acids. V lost 3 bases to trimming and J lost 4 bases, with 8 bases between them. Germline V gene data show CDR1 as SGHTA and CDR2 as FQGNSA.

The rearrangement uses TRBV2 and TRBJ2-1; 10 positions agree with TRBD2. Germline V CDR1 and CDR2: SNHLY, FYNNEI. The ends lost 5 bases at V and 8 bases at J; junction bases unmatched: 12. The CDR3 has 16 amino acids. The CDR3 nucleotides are TGTGCCAGCAGTCGCCCTCTAGCGGGAGTTATTTATGAGCAGTTCTTC. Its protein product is CASSRPLAGVIYEQFF.

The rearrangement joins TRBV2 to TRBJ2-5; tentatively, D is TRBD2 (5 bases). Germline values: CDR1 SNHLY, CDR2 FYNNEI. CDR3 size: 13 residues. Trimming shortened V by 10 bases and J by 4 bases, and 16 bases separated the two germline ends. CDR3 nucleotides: TGTGCCACCCGGGAAAGTCTGGGAGAGACCCAGTACTTC. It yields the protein CATRESLGETQYF.

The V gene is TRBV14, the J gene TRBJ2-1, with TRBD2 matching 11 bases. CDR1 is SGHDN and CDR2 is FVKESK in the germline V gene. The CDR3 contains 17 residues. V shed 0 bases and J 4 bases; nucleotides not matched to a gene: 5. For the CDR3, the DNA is TGTGCCAGCAGCCAAGACTCCGGACTAGCGGGTTACAATGAGCAGTTCTTC. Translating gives CASSQDSGLAGYNEQFF.

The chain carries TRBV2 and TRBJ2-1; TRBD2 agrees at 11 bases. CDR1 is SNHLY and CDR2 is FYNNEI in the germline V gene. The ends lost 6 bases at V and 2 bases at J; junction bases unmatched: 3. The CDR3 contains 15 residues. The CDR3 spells CASRELAGAYNEQFF. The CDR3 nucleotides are TGTGCCAGCAGGGAACTAGCGGGAGCCTACAATGAGCAGTTCTTC.

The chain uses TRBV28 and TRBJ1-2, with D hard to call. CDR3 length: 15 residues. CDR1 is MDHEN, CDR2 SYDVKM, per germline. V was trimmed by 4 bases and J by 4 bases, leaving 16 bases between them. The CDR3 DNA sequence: TGTGCCAGCAGTTCGGGTCGTCCCCGCCTCTATGGCTACACCTTC. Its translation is CASSSGRPRLYGYTF.